This T cell receptor (beta chain) was recorded in a study of shared clonotypes between healthy human individuals. Losses at the gene ends were 4 bases for V and 5 bases for J; bases not matched to a gene: 7. Per germline, CDR1 SGDLS and CDR2 YYNGEE. There are 14 residues in the CDR3. The protocol was immunoSEQ multiplex PCR, while the TCRdb copy is restricted to in-frame clones and leaves out a portion. The repertoire includes about 1.5 million clones, approximately 98% of them detected once, and roughly 0.45% sits in the top ten. The V gene is TRBV9, the J gene TRBJ2-5, with 8 bases that match TRBD1. The sequenced sample consisted of naive CD4+ T cells sorted from blood. Indicated subset: CD45RA+ positively selected. This TCR derives from a man under 40 in good health. The chain's CDR3 is CASSPGQGGETQYF. CDR3 coding DNA: TGTGCCAGCAGCCCAGGACAGGGCGGGGAGACCCAGTACTTC.